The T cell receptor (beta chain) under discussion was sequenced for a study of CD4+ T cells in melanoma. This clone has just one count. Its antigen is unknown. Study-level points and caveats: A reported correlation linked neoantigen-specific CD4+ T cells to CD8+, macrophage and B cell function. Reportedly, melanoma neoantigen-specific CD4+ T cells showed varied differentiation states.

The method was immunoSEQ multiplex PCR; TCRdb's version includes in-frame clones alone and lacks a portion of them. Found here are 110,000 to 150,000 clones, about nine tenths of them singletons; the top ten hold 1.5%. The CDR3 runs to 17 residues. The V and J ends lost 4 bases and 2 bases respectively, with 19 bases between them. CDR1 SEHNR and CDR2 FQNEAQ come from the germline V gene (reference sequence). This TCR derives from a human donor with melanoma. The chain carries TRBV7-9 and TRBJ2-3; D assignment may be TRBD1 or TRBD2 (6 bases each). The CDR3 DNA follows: TGTGCCAGCAGCTCGTTTGGGGGGCTCGTTTTCACAGATACGCAGTATTTT. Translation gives CASSSFGGLVFTDTQYF.